Shown below are 2 T cell receptor beta chains from a single sample sequenced in a study of spatial heterogeneity in lung cancer. MiXCR, applied by TCRdb to the 5' RACE reads, yields one record per CDR3 protein. The table shows around 760 distinct CDR3 sequences, with about 15% occurring only once. The time point was: sample taken at primary tumor resection. Source: normal lung tissue next to the tumor, taken at surgery. The source of these receptors is a male donor with early-stage non-small cell lung cancer.

By share, this clonotype ranks as medium-sized (0.01 to 0.1%). The V gene is TRBV29-1, the J gene TRBJ1-2; D is ambiguous. CDR1 is SQVTM and CDR2 is ANQGSEA in the germline V gene. This CDR3 region has 12 residues. Trimming left V 3 bases short and J 2 bases short, with 7 bases between. The DNA for the CDR3 is TGCAGCGTTGAGGGGAACAACTATGGCTACACCTTC. Translating it yields CSVEGNNYGYTF.

By sample fraction, this clonotype is large. This chain joins TRBV7-9 and TRBJ2-3; D might be TRBD2 (6 bases). CDR3 length equals 12 residues. With 1 base removed from V and 9 bases from J, the gap between germline ends came to 8 bases. The germline V gene has CDR1 SEHNR and CDR2 FQNEAQ (reference sequence). The CDR3 sequence: CASSLVGGTQYF. CDR3 bases: TGTGCCAGCAGCTTAGTCGGAGGGACGCAGTATTTT.